A single sample is the source of the 23 T cell receptor beta chains below, sequenced in a study of shared clonotypes between healthy human individuals. Clones were read by immunoSEQ multiplex PCR, and TCRdb kept only the in-frame ones, dropping some. The table lists roughly 1 million clones, roughly 80% of them singletons. Sequenced: memory CD4+ T cells sorted from blood. Subset specified: CD45RA-negative fraction. All receptors derive from a young man in good health.

In its sample, this clone was seen many times. The chain links TRBV29-1 to TRBJ1-5, with 7 nucleotides matching TRBD1. Germline V CDR1 and CDR2: SQVTM, ANQGSEA. This CDR3 is built from 13 residues. V shed 4 bases and J 6 bases; nucleotides not matched to a gene: 6. The CDR3 reads CSVVTGVCQPQHF. The CDR3 nucleotides read TGCAGCGTTGTTACAGGGGTATGTCAGCCCCAGCATTTT.

The V call is TRBV28, the J call TRBJ2-3, with 10 bases matching TRBD2. J lost 6 bases, V lost 2 bases, and 8 bases had no gene match. CDR1 is MDHEN, CDR2 SYDVKM, per germline. The CDR3 has 16 amino acids. The CDR3 region has the DNA TGTGCCAGCAGTTTAACTAGCGGGGAGGGTCGGGATACGCAGTATTTT. It codes for CASSLTSGEGRDTQYF.

V gene TRBV5-1 combines with J gene TRBJ2-1, with D possibly matching TRBD1 (6 bases). The germline gives CDR1 SGHRS, CDR2 YFSETQ. The CDR3 length is 12 residues. The V and J ends lost 0 bases and 15 bases respectively, with 13 bases between them. CDR3 residues: CASSLGGQFWFF. The CDR3 nucleotides read TGCGCCAGCAGCTTGGGAGGACAGTTCTGGTTCTTC.

This sequence joins TRBV2 and TRBJ1-1; D gene uncertain. Deletions cut 10 bases from V and 4 bases from J, with 19 bases between. CDR1 and CDR2 (germline): SNHLY, FYNNEI. The CDR3 contains 14 residues. The CDR3 DNA is TGTGCCACCGGAAACGGTCCTCGGGGCACTGAAGCTTTCTTT. Protein: CATGNGPRGTEAFF.

The chain has TRBV27 and TRBJ1-2; D is unclear. The V and J ends lost 5 bases and 2 bases respectively, with 18 bases between them. This CDR3 region has 16 residues. Germline-derived CDR1 and CDR2 are MNHEY and SMNVEV (reference sequence). The CDR3 here is CASSPRSGPLNYGYTF. As DNA, the CDR3 is TGTGCCAGCAGTCCCAGGTCGGGTCCCCTCAACTATGGCTACACCTTC.

The chain couples TRBV5-1 to TRBJ2-2; D may be TRBD2 (6 bases). The CDR3 sequence is 19 residues long. In germline, CDR1 is SGHRS, CDR2 YFSETQ. Trimming removed 0 bases at V and 1 base at J, with 19 bases between. The CDR3 sequence: CASSLAWLARQGNTGELFF. The CDR3 region has the DNA TGCGCCAGCAGCTTGGCCTGGCTAGCGAGACAAGGGAACACCGGGGAGCTGTTTTTT.

Remarks on this clone: Distinct nucleotide sequences in the sample also encode this CDR3. This chain connects TRBV6-5 to TRBJ1-1; unclear D gene. The germline V gene encodes CDR1 MNHEY and CDR2 SVGAGI. This CDR3 contains 14 residues. V was shortened by 2 bases and J by 1 base, with 8 bases between the two germline ends. The CDR3 spells CASSYRTENTEAFF. The CDR3 nucleotides read TGTGCCAGCAGTTACCGGACGGAGAACACTGAAGCTTTCTTT.

This clone occurred a few times. The chain joins TRBV11-2 to TRBJ2-2, with unresolved D. V was pared by 4 bases and J by 4 bases, with 16 bases between. This CDR3 is 16 amino acids long. Germline V lookup: CDR1 SGHAT, CDR2 FQNNGV. In DNA form, the CDR3 reads TGTGCCAGCAGCTCCCTACCTCCCCGGACCACCGGGGAGCTGTTTTTT. Its translation is CASSSLPPRTTGELFF.

The chain couples TRBV7-2 to TRBJ2-2, with a tentative D call TRBD2 (6 bases). The CDR3 has 19 residues. Germline V gene sequence: CDR1 SGHTA, CDR2 FQGNSA. V lost 5 bases and J 4 bases, leaving 26 bases between the germline ends. This CDR3 is CASSPRIISGGVVTGELFF. CDR3 in DNA: TGTGCCAGCAGCCCCAGAATCATAAGCGGAGGGGTGGTCACCGGGGAGCTGTTTTTT.

The chain uses TRBV30 and TRBJ2-7; D unclear. Trimming removed 3 bases at V and 2 bases at J, with 11 bases between. The CDR3 has 13 amino acids. Per the germline V gene, CDR1 is GTSNPN and CDR2 is SVGIG (reference sequence). Written as DNA, the CDR3 is TGTGCCTGGAGGGCCGGTCACGCCTACGAGCAGTACTTC. This codes for CAWRAGHAYEQYF.

This clone occurred a few times. The V call is TRBV4-3, the J call TRBJ2-1; the D call may be TRBD1 or TRBD2 (5 bases each). Trimming cost V 6 bases and J 7 bases, with 10 bases left between them. Per the germline V gene, CDR1 is LGHNA and CDR2 is YSLEER. This CDR3 spans 12 amino acids. CDR3 in amino acids: CASRRDLNEQFF. DNA for the CDR3: TGCGCCAGCAGACGGGACCTTAATGAGCAGTTCTTC.

This chain uses TRBV28 with TRBJ2-5; 8 nucleotides align to TRBD1. The J call is in doubt because the DNA end fits TRBJ2-7 better. From germline, CDR1 is MDHEN and CDR2 SYDVKM. The CDR3 sequence is 14 residues long. The CDR3 region has the DNA TGTGCCAGCAGCCTAATTGGACAGGGCTACGAGCAGTACTTC. This encodes CASSLIGQGYEQYF.

This clone appeared a single time. The V call is TRBV6-1, the J call TRBJ2-3, with 9 bases that match TRBD1. Per the germline V gene, CDR1 is MNHNS and CDR2 is SASEGT. This CDR3 is built from 15 residues. V trimming: 4 bases; J trimming: 1 base; junction bases outside the gene matches: 3. The CDR3 protein is CASSARDRGTDTQYF. DNA of the CDR3: TGTGCCAGCAGTGCTCGGGACAGGGGCACAGATACGCAGTATTTT.

The chain recombines TRBV6-6 with TRBJ1-1, with 7 bases lining up with TRBD1. This CDR3 contains 15 residues. Unmatched junction bases numbered 5, after V lost 4 bases and J lost 0 bases. The V gene's germline CDR1 is MNHNY and CDR2 SVGAGI (reference sequence). As DNA, the CDR3 is TGTGCCAGCAGTTTGCAGGGGGGCCTGAACACTGAAGCTTTCTTT. It yields the protein CASSLQGGLNTEAFF.

This clone was picked up many times. V and J are TRBV6-1 and TRBJ1-6; perhaps TRBD1 as D (5 bases). The length of the CDR3 is 19 residues. Germline lookup yields CDR1 MNHNS and CDR2 SASEGT. V was pared by 2 bases and J by 0 bases, with 17 bases between. The CDR3 DNA reads as TGTGCCAGCAGTGAACTGGGGACTGGTCTTAGCTCCTATAATTCACCCCTCCACTTT. Encoded protein: CASSELGTGLSSYNSPLHF.

The chain couples TRBV6-1 to TRBJ1-2, with 8 bases that match TRBD1. The CDR3 consists of 13 residues. Germline lookup yields CDR1 MNHNS and CDR2 SASEGT. The V and J ends lost 6 bases and 4 bases, in that order; junction bases with no gene match: 4. CDR3 residues: CASRPQGAYGYTF. CDR3 nucleotides: TGTGCCAGCAGACCCCAGGGGGCCTATGGCTACACCTTC.

The CDR3 here is CASSPRTTREQFF. In nucleotides, the CDR3 is TGTGCCAGTAGTCCCCGGACCACCCGCGAGCAGTTCTTC. The V call is TRBV19, the J call TRBJ2-1; D is unresolved. This CDR3 is built from 13 residues. Germline lookup yields CDR1 LNHDA and CDR2 SQIVND (reference sequence). V shed 5 bases and J shed 10 bases, with 15 bases lying between them.

This clone was detected a few times. V gene TRBV5-6 combines with J gene TRBJ2-1; 15 bases fit TRBD2. The CDR3 consists of 16 residues. The trim removed 2 bases at V and 4 bases at J, leaving 1 base unmatched. Germline CDR1 is SGHDT and CDR2 is YYEEEE. CDR3 DNA: TGTGCCAGCAGCTTCGGGACTAGCGGGAGGTACAATGAGCAGTTCTTC. It translates to CASSFGTSGRYNEQFF.

V usage is TRBV6-1 and J usage is TRBJ1-1; D perhaps matches TRBD1 (6 bases). Trimming took off 10 bases at V and 5 bases at J, with 20 bases between the two ends. Germline lookup yields CDR1 MNHNS and CDR2 SASEGT. CDR3 length: 14 residues. The CDR3 reads CATPTPGQLTEAFF. The DNA of the CDR3 is TGTGCCACCCCAACACCGGGACAACTGACTGAAGCTTTCTTT.

The chain recombines TRBV5-6 with TRBJ2-3; 10 bases agree with TRBD1. This CDR3 spans 16 amino acids. The germline V gene has CDR1 SGHDT and CDR2 YYEEEE. The V gene end was trimmed by 1 base and the J gene end by 5 bases; junction bases not matched to a gene: 7. The CDR3 sequence: CASSLIRQGAIDTQYF. CDR3 DNA sequence: TGTGCCAGCAGCTTGATCCGACAGGGGGCTATAGATACGCAGTATTTT.

This clone was found a few times. The chain recombines TRBV6-5 with TRBJ1-5, with 8 positions matching TRBD1. Germline assignment: CDR1 MNHEY and CDR2 SVGAGI. The CDR3 is made up of 14 amino acids. V shed 6 bases and J 6 bases; nucleotides not matched to a gene: 7. The CDR3 spells CASRPTGGSQPQHF. The CDR3 DNA reads TGTGCCAGCAGACCCACAGGGGGTAGTCAGCCCCAGCATTTT.

The chain links TRBV7-9 to TRBJ1-1, with D unclear. CDR3 length: 13 amino acids. The germline V gene encodes CDR1 SEHNR and CDR2 FQNEAQ (reference sequence). Trimming stripped 3 bases from V and 3 bases from J, with 8 bases between. The CDR3, as DNA: TGTGCCAGCAGCTTGACACAGTACACTGAAGCTTTCTTT. It encodes CASSLTQYTEAFF.

CDR3 in DNA: TGTGCCAGCAGCCCCACCGGGACGGAAGAGACCCAGTACTTC. Amino acids: CASSPTGTEETQYF. The chain joins TRBV6-5 to TRBJ2-5; D tentatively fits TRBD1 or TRBD2 (5 bases each). The V end lost 6 bases, the J end lost 3 bases, and 14 bases lay between the germline ends. This CDR3 region has 14 residues. Germline CDR1 MNHEY, CDR2 SVGAGI.